Each of the 9 T cell receptor beta chains below was sequenced from the same sample in a study of identifying expanded T cells in peripheral blood. The protocol was immunoSEQ multiplex PCR, while the TCRdb copy is restricted to in-frame clones and leaves out a portion. Of around 130,000 clones in the sample, about 88% are singletons; the top ten hold about 8%. Material for sequencing was blood. The receptors come from a person aged 18-70 years in good health.

The chain links TRBV19 to TRBJ2-2; 8 bases are shared with TRBD1. The CDR3 length is 14 residues. Per germline, CDR1 LNHDA and CDR2 SQIVND (reference sequence). V lost 5 bases, J lost 6 bases, and 5 bases stayed unmatched. The CDR3 nucleotides read TGTGCCAGTAGTGGGACAGGAGGCGCCGGGGAGCTGTTTTTT. This sequence encodes CASSGTGGAGELFF.

The chain is built from TRBV5-4 and TRBJ2-1, with D possibly matching TRBD2 (5 bases). CDR1 is SGHNT and CDR2 is YYREEE in the germline V gene (reference sequence). V was trimmed by 1 base and J by 8 bases, leaving 7 bases between them. The CDR3 has 12 residues. The CDR3 protein is CASSLTGDEQFF. CDR3 bases: TGTGCCAGCAGCTTGACCGGGGATGAGCAGTTCTTC.

V gene TRBV6-1 combines with J gene TRBJ1-2; 8 nucleotides align to TRBD1. The CDR3 contains 14 residues. The germline CDR1 and CDR2 sequences are MNHNS and SASEGT. After removal of 3 bases from V and 0 bases from J, the junction contained 0 bases not matched to a gene. CDR3 amino acids: CASSETGANYGYTF. The DNA of the CDR3 is TGTGCCAGCAGTGAGACAGGGGCTAACTATGGCTACACCTTC.

This rearrangement joins TRBV28 to TRBJ1-5; 8 bases line up with TRBD1. CDR3 size: 14 residues. Losses at the gene ends were 7 bases for V and 5 bases for J; bases not matched to a gene: 7. CDR1 and CDR2 from the germline V gene are MDHEN and SYDVKM. The CDR3 protein is CASNSGTGYQPQHF. The CDR3 nucleotides are TGTGCCAGCAATTCCGGGACAGGATATCAGCCCCAGCATTTT.

Only a few counts were recorded for this clone. The genes are TRBV4-2 and TRBJ2-5, with 7 positions matching TRBD1. The last part of the DNA fits TRBJ2-7 better; the J call may be wrong. The CDR3 runs 14 residues. In germline, CDR1 is LGHNA, CDR2 YNFKEQ. The CDR3 loop is CASSLRTGEDEQYF. Written as DNA, the CDR3 is TGTGCCAGCAGCCTTAGGACAGGTGAGGACGAGCAGTACTTC.

The chain links TRBV5-1 to TRBJ2-1, with D possibly being TRBD1 (6 bases). Trimming took off 3 bases at V and 4 bases at J, with 8 bases between the two ends. CDR1 and CDR2 from the germline V gene are SGHRS and YFSETQ. The CDR3 contains 13 residues. The CDR3 sequence: CASSYRAYNEQFF. In nucleotides, the CDR3 is TGCGCCAGCAGCTACAGGGCTTACAATGAGCAGTTCTTC.

This chain joins TRBV6-5 and TRBJ1-3, with 9 bases fitting TRBD1. With 0 bases clipped from V and 1 base from J, the junction kept 1 base outside the gene matches. The CDR3 loop spans 16 amino acids. Per germline, CDR1 MNHEY and CDR2 SVGAGI. In nucleotides, the CDR3 is TGTGCCAGCAGTTACTCGACAGGGGGGTCTGGAAACACCATATATTTT. Translating it yields CASSYSTGGSGNTIYF.

The chain uses TRBV6-6 and TRBJ2-7; D remains unclear. The CDR3 length is 12 residues. V was shortened by 4 bases and J by 4 bases, with 8 bases between the two germline ends. Germline loops: CDR1 MNHNY, CDR2 SVGAGI (reference sequence). The CDR3 protein is CASSLSEYEQYF. In DNA, the CDR3 is TGTGCCAGCAGTTTATCGGAGTACGAGCAGTACTTC.

The chain uses TRBV19 and TRBJ2-1, with 8 bases identical to TRBD1. Germline loops: CDR1 LNHDA, CDR2 SQIVND (reference sequence). The length of the CDR3 is 17 residues. J lost 9 bases, V lost 3 bases, and 16 bases had no gene match. CDR3 in amino acids: CASSIFPDRAPKSEQFF. In nucleotides, the CDR3 is TGTGCCAGTAGTATTTTTCCGGACAGGGCGCCCAAAAGTGAGCAGTTCTTC.